Listed below are T cell receptor beta chains from one sample, sequenced in a study of PD-1 blockade in classical Hodgkin lymphoma. The protocol was immunoSEQ multiplex PCR, while the TCRdb copy is restricted to in-frame clones and leaves out a portion. The sample includes around 37,000 clones, about 94% of them seen just once. Sequencing was performed on CD4+ T cells from blood, taken before the fourth cycle of nivolumab. These receptors all stem from a human donor with classical Hodgkin lymphoma. Each CDR3 is given with its conserved first and last residue. A D gene is named only where the DNA matches it firmly. Expanded clones get a size class; other rows say once, few or many, or leave the size out.

V gene: TRBV5-4; clone size: NA; D gene: NA; J gene: TRBJ1-1; CDR3 protein: CASSLKETLTEAFF; CDR3 DNA: TGTGCCAGCAGCTTGAAGGAAACTCTGACTGAAGCTTTCTTT
V gene: TRBV19; clone size: NA; D gene: NA; J gene: TRBJ1-5; CDR3 protein: CASSITGQYSNQPQHF; CDR3 DNA: TGTGCCAGTAGTATAACCGGGCAGTATAGCAATCAGCCCCAGCATTTT
V gene: TRBV2; clone size: NA; D gene: TRBD1; J gene: TRBJ2-2; CDR3 protein: CASSAWQGADTGELFF; CDR3 DNA: TGTGCCAGCAGTGCATGGCAGGGGGCGGACACCGGGGAGCTGTTTTTT
V gene: TRBV9; clone size: NA; D gene: NA; J gene: TRBJ2-2; CDR3 protein: CASSVGTGELFF; CDR3 DNA: TGTGCCAGCAGCGTCGGGACCGGGGAGCTGTTTTTT
V gene: TRBV19; clone size: NA; D gene: NA; J gene: TRBJ1-5; CDR3 protein: CASQTGGGNQPQHF; CDR3 DNA: TGTGCCAGCCAAACCGGGGGGGGGAATCAGCCCCAGCATTTT
V gene: TRBV6-5; clone size: NA; D gene: TRBD1; J gene: TRBJ1-5; CDR3 protein: CASRRRTGGNQPQHF; CDR3 DNA: TGTGCCAGCAGACGCAGGACAGGAGGCAATCAGCCCCAGCATTTT
V gene: TRBV4-1; clone size: few; D gene: NA; J gene: TRBJ1-2; CDR3 protein: CASSGYNYGYTF; CDR3 DNA: TGCGCCAGCAGCGGGTATAACTATGGCTACACCTTC
V gene: TRBV13; clone size: NA; D gene: NA; J gene: TRBJ1-5; CDR3 protein: CASSLYSLGRSSRCSGNQPQHF; CDR3 DNA: TGTGCCAGCAGCTTGTATTCCCTAGGCCGGAGTAGTAGGTGTTCTGGCAATCAGCCCCAGCATTTT
V gene: TRBV11-2; clone size: NA; D gene: TRBD2; J gene: TRBJ2-1; CDR3 protein: CASSLGRGLAGGNEQFF; CDR3 DNA: TGTGCCAGCAGCTTAGGCAGGGGACTAGCGGGAGGGAATGAGCAGTTCTTC
V gene: TRBV30; clone size: NA; D gene: TRBD2; J gene: TRBJ2-7; CDR3 protein: CAWSPHPSGTYEQYF; CDR3 DNA: TGTGCCTGGAGTCCTCACCCTAGCGGGACCTACGAGCAGTACTTC
V gene: TRBV7-7; clone size: NA; D gene: NA; J gene: TRBJ2-5; CDR3 protein: CASSFTGLQETQYF; CDR3 DNA: TGTGCTAGCAGCTTCACCGGTTTGCAAGAGACCCAGTACTTC